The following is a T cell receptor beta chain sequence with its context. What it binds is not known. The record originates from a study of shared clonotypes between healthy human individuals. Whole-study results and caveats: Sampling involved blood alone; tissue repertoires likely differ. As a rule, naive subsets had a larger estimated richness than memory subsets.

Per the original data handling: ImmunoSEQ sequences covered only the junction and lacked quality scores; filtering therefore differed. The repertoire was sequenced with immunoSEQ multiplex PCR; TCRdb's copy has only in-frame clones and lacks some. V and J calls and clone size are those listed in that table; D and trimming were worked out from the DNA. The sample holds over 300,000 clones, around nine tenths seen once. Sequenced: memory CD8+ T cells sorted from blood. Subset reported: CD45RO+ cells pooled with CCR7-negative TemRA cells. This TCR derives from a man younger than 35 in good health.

CDR3 protein: CAWSLGHPNTEAFF. CDR3 sequence (DNA): TGTGCCTGGAGTCTTGGACATCCGAACACTGAAGCTTTCTTT. The chain combines TRBV30 with TRBJ1-1, with D possibly matching TRBD1 (5 bases). Germline V gene sequence: CDR1 GTSNPN, CDR2 SVGIG (reference sequence). This CDR3 contains 14 residues. With 2 bases removed from V and 1 base from J, the gap between germline ends came to 11 bases.